A single sample gave rise to the 26 T cell receptor beta chains below, sequenced in a study of regulatory T cells in long-lasting Graves disease. iRepertoire HTBI primers and Arm-PCR of CDR3 regions built TCR beta libraries. MiXCR, run by TCRdb on the multiplex PCR reads, gives a single entry per CDR3 protein. The profile shows about 540,000 distinct CDR3 sequences, roughly 13% of them singletons. Time point: newly diagnosed GD, antithyroid drugs for less than 3 months. The TCR library was prepared using RNA isolated from PBMCs. In addition, the sample was reused for a study of T cells in Graves' hyperthyroidism and ophthalmopathy.

The specimen comprised peripheral blood mononuclear cells (PBMCs), sampled at new diagnosis, from a patient treated with antithyroid drugs. Every receptor here comes from a man younger than 45 with Graves disease.

This clonotype has ten or more counts. The chain recombines TRBV27 with TRBJ2-5; D is ambiguous. Trimming pared 3 bases from V and 1 base from J, leaving 6 bases between. This CDR3 is 13 amino acids long. CDR1 is MNHEY and CDR2 is SMNVEV in the germline V gene (reference sequence). CDR3 loop: CASSLVFQETQYF. DNA for the CDR3: TGTGCCAGCAGTTTGGTCTTCCAAGAGACCCAGTACTTC.

This clonotype has a count of ten or more. This CDR3 reads CASRERDGSYEQYF. The DNA of the CDR3 is TGTGCCAGCAGAGAGCGGGACGGCTCCTACGAGCAGTACTTC. This rearrangement joins TRBV28 to TRBJ2-7; TRBD2 aligns across 7 bases. The CDR3 spans 14 residues. Per the germline V gene, CDR1 is MDHEN and CDR2 is SYDVKM. The V segment lost 6 bases and the J segment 0 bases; nucleotides outside the gene matches: 5.

At least ten counts were recorded for this clonotype. The CDR3 DNA reads TGCAGCGTTGGGGGACTGCCCTACAATGAGCAGTTCTTC. It encodes CSVGGLPYNEQFF. V gene TRBV29-1 combines with J gene TRBJ2-1; D is possibly TRBD2 (6 bases). This CDR3 region has 13 residues. The germline V gene encodes CDR1 SQVTM and CDR2 ANQGSEA. The germline V and J ends were trimmed by 4 bases and 2 bases, with 9 bases remaining between them.

The chain is built from TRBV20-1 and TRBJ2-3; D gene ambiguous. V shed 8 bases and J shed 5 bases, with 20 bases lying between them. The CDR3 is made up of 14 amino acids. Germline CDR1 reads DFQATT; CDR2 reads SNEGSKA (reference sequence). The CDR3 is CSSFPVVQVDTQYF. CDR3 nucleotide sequence: TGCAGTTCATTCCCAGTGGTGCAGGTAGATACGCAGTATTTT.

The chain employs TRBV20-1 and TRBJ2-4; 7 nucleotides align to TRBD1. J was trimmed by 4 bases and V by 6 bases; bases with no gene match: 6. CDR3 size: 13 residues. Germline V gives CDR1 DFQATT, CDR2 SNEGSKA (reference sequence). The DNA for the CDR3 is TGCAGTGCCAAGTCAGGGGGTAAAAACATTCAGTACTTC. Its protein product is CSAKSGGKNIQYF.

This clonotype came up a few times. This CDR3 is missing its conserved last phenylalanine or tryptophan, likely due to a read error. The chain uses TRBV29-1 and TRBJ1-1; D perhaps matches TRBD1 (5 bases). The CDR3 loop spans 12 amino acids. The V end was cut by 3 bases, the J end by 5 bases, with 10 bases between. Germline CDR1 reads SQVTM; CDR2 reads ANQGSEA. The CDR3 coding sequence is TGCAGCGTTGACCCAGGGAGGACTGAAGCTTTCCTT. Amino acids: CSVDPGRTEAFL.

Concerning this clonotype: This may arise from a read error, as a much more abundant clone is one base away. The chain recombines TRBV6-1 with TRBJ2-5; maybe TRBD2 (6 bases). The CDR3 is made up of 13 amino acids. Germline loops: CDR1 MNHNS, CDR2 SASEGT. In DNA, the CDR3 is TGTGCCAGCAGTCCGACTAGGCGAGAGACCCGGTACTTC. Translating gives CASSPTRRETRYF.

This clonotype occurred a few times. The rearrangement uses TRBV5-6 and TRBJ2-1; D possibly matches TRBD1 or TRBD2 (7 bases each). Germline V lookup: CDR1 SGHDT, CDR2 YYEEEE. V was trimmed by 4 bases and J by 5 bases, leaving 19 bases between them. The CDR3 is 16 amino acids. The CDR3 reads CASSRPGGEEHNEQFF. The CDR3 DNA reads as TGTGCCAGCAGCCGCCCAGGGGGGGAGGAACACAATGAGCAGTTCTTC.

Turning to this clonotype: A much larger clone lies one base from this, so it may be a read error. The rearrangement uses TRBV12-3 or TRBV12-4 and TRBJ2-5, with TRBD2 matching over 14 bases. J was trimmed by 9 bases and V by 5 bases; bases with no gene match: 5. The CDR3 spans 14 residues. The CDR3 DNA reads TGTGCCAGCAGTGGGACTAGCGGGAGTGAGGCCCAGTACTTC. As protein: CASSGTSGSEAQYF.

This clonotype was found many times. This rearrangement joins TRBV2 to TRBJ2-1, with D tentatively TRBD1 (6 bases). This CDR3 region has 12 residues. CDR1 is SNHLY, CDR2 FYNNEI, per germline. Trimming shortened V by 6 bases and J by 3 bases, and 6 bases separated the two germline ends. The CDR3 loop is CASRDSYNEQFF. CDR3 DNA: TGTGCCAGCAGGGACAGCTACAATGAGCAGTTCTTC.

This clonotype showed up many times. The rearrangement joins TRBV7-8 to TRBJ2-2; D tentatively reads TRBD1 or TRBD2 (6 bases each). CDR3 length: 14 amino acids. Germline CDR1 is SGHVS and CDR2 is FQNEAQ. V was clipped by 7 bases and J by 8 bases, with 17 bases between them. CDR3 in DNA: TGTGCCAGCACCCCCTACTCGGGGGCTGGGGAGCTGTTTTTT. This translates into CASTPYSGAGELFF.

This clonotype was counted at least ten times. The J gene is TRBJ2-2, the V gene TRBV19, with 7 bases fitting TRBD2. This CDR3 spans 14 amino acids. Losses at the gene ends were 7 bases for V and 1 base for J; bases not matched to a gene: 3. CDR1 is LNHDA and CDR2 is SQIVND in the germline V gene (reference sequence). CDR3 coding DNA: TGTGCCAGTAAGGCGGGGGTGAACACCGGGGAGCTGTTTTTT. It yields the protein CASKAGVNTGELFF.

This clonotype has only a few counts. The chain is built from TRBV20-1 and TRBJ1-5; 10 bases agree with TRBD1. The CDR3 loop spans 17 amino acids. Germline V lookup: CDR1 DFQATT, CDR2 SNEGSKA (reference sequence). The V gene end was trimmed by 6 bases and the J gene end by 9 bases; junction bases not matched to a gene: 20. The chain's CDR3 is CSAVLPSPGQGKRPQHF. The CDR3 region has the DNA TGCAGTGCGGTACTTCCTTCCCCGGGACAGGGGAAGAGGCCCCAGCATTTT.

This clonotype was observed a handful of times. The rearrangement links TRBV20-1 to TRBJ2-5, with D tentatively TRBD2 (5 bases). Germline-derived CDR1 and CDR2 are DFQATT and SNEGSKA (reference sequence). Trimming shortened V by 6 bases and J by 7 bases, and 18 bases separated the two germline ends. This CDR3 spans 13 amino acids. The CDR3: CSAHSERESTQYF. CDR3 nucleotide sequence: TGCAGTGCCCACAGCGAGAGGGAGTCGACCCAGTACTTC.

As regards this clonotype: A much larger clone lies a single base off, so this may be a read error. The J gene is TRBJ2-1, the V gene TRBV15, with a possible D match to TRBD2 (5 bases). The J call may be wrong; the DNA end is better matched by TRBJ2-5. The CDR3 runs to 14 residues. The V gene's germline CDR1 is LNHNV and CDR2 YYDKDF (reference sequence). CDR3 coding DNA: TGTGTCACCAGCACGCGGGCCTCGGAAGAGACCCAGTACTTC. This encodes CVTSTRASEETQYF.

This clonotype was detected a few times. Mismatch with germline at one junction end may stem from a read error. This CDR3 is CASSLNQRAKADF. The CDR3 DNA follows: TGTGCCAGCAGCTTGAACCAGAGGGCAAAAGCGGACTTC. This chain joins TRBV7-3 and TRBJ2-5, with D tentatively TRBD2 (5 bases). CDR1 is SGHTA, CDR2 FQGTGA, per germline. The CDR3 spans 13 residues.

This clonotype was detected many times. CDR3 DNA sequence: TGTGCCAGCAGACCGGGACAGGGGTCCTACGAGCAGTACTTC. Amino acid sequence: CASRPGQGSYEQYF. The rearrangement joins TRBV27 to TRBJ2-7, with 10 nucleotides matching TRBD1. Trimming at V came to 6 bases and at J to 1 base, leaving 3 bases not matched to a gene. The CDR3 runs 14 residues. Germline CDR1 reads MNHEY; CDR2 reads SMNVEV (reference sequence).

The V gene is TRBV20-1, the J gene TRBJ2-1; TRBD2 aligns across 14 bases. The CDR3 spans 17 residues. V was pared by 1 base and J by 5 bases, with 7 bases of the junction left unmatched. Germline V gene sequence: CDR1 DFQATT, CDR2 SNEGSKA (reference sequence). This CDR3 is CSARGGTSGRPNNEQFF. In DNA form, the CDR3 reads TGCAGTGCTAGAGGGGGGACTAGCGGGAGACCGAACAATGAGCAGTTCTTC.

CDR3 nucleotide sequence: TGTGCCAGCAGGACGGGAGGACTCAATGAGCAGTTCTTC. Translation: CASRTGGLNEQFF. This chain joins TRBV7-9 and TRBJ2-1, with TRBD2 matching 7 bases. The V gene's germline CDR1 is SEHNR and CDR2 FQNEAQ (reference sequence). This CDR3 comprises 13 residues. The trim removed 6 bases at V and 6 bases at J, leaving 5 bases unmatched.

This clonotype was seen ten or more times. The chain is built from TRBV20-1 and TRBJ1-1; TRBD1 matches 11 bases. The ends lost 6 bases at V and 5 bases at J; junction bases unmatched: 5. This CDR3 has 13 amino acids. Germline V gives CDR1 DFQATT, CDR2 SNEGSKA (reference sequence). The CDR3 reads CSAGTGGKTEAFF. The CDR3 DNA is TGCAGTGCAGGGACAGGGGGGAAGACTGAAGCTTTCTTT.

The chain recombines TRBV19 with TRBJ2-3; D remains unclear. Trimming cost V 3 bases and J 6 bases, with 10 bases left between them. The CDR3 totals 13 residues. Germline V CDR1 and CDR2: LNHDA, SQIVND (reference sequence). CDR3 loop: CASSITLVDTQYF. DNA for the CDR3: TGTGCCAGTAGTATTACCCTCGTGGATACGCAGTATTTT.

In this sample, this clonotype turned up many times. The chain employs TRBV27 and TRBJ2-2, with D tentatively TRBD1 (6 bases). Germline V CDR1 and CDR2: MNHEY, SMNVEV (reference sequence). The V and J ends lost 2 bases and 2 bases respectively, with 9 bases between them. CDR3 size: 15 residues. The CDR3 here is CASSLPQGNTGELFF. DNA of the CDR3: TGTGCCAGCAGTTTACCACAGGGAAACACCGGGGAGCTGTTTTTT.

The table lists this clonotype with a few counts. This chain links TRBV7-9 with TRBJ2-7; D is uncertain. Germline V CDR1 and CDR2: SEHNR, FQNEAQ (reference sequence). V lost 7 bases, J lost 7 bases, and 20 bases lay in between. The CDR3 has 14 amino acids. CDR3 amino acids: CASTTDAPSGEQYF. The DNA of the CDR3 is TGTGCCAGCACCACAGACGCTCCCTCGGGTGAGCAGTACTTC. The variable domain in full, with the rest retrieved from reference TRBV7-9 and TRBJ2-7, is DTGVSQNPRHKITKRGQNVTFRCDPISEHNRLYWYRQTLGQGPEFLTYFQNEAQLEKSRLLSDRFSAERPKGSFSTLEIQRTEQGDSAMYLCASTTDAPSGEQYFGPGTRLTVT.

This clonotype has at least ten counts. Written as DNA, the CDR3 is TGCAGTGCTACCGTGGGCGGCAGATCCTACGAGCAGTACTTC. This encodes CSATVGGRSYEQYF. V is TRBV20-1 and J is TRBJ2-7; no clear D gene. Between the trimmed V and J ends, which lost 4 bases and 1 base, there was a span of 14 bases. CDR3 length: 14 amino acids. Germline-derived CDR1 and CDR2 are DFQATT and SNEGSKA (reference sequence).

This clonotype was counted at least ten times. CDR3 in amino acids: CASSAAGMNQPQHF. CDR3 in DNA: TGTGCCTCATCGGCGGCAGGGATGAATCAGCCCCAGCATTTT. The chain has TRBV6-1 and TRBJ1-5; possibly TRBD1 for D (5 bases). The CDR3 runs 14 residues. Trimming took 11 bases from V and 4 from J, leaving 18 bases between them. Germline CDR1 and CDR2: MNHNS and SASEGT.

Remarks on this clonotype: A far larger clone is one base from this, pointing to a likely read error. The CDR3 here is CASSWGRGRSIFGYTF. CDR3 in DNA: TGTGCCAGCAGTTGGGGAAGGGGGCGCAGCATATTCGGCTACACCTTC. The chain couples TRBV2 to TRBJ1-2; 7 bases agree with TRBD1. CDR1 is SNHLY, CDR2 FYNNEI, per germline. Losses at the gene ends were 5 bases for V and 8 bases for J; bases not matched to a gene: 17. The CDR3 contains 16 residues.